Listed below are T cell receptor beta chains from one sample, sequenced in a study of cytomegalovirus exposure and HLA in healthy donors. Data came from immunoSEQ multiplex PCR; TCRdb stores just in-frame clones and leaves some out. There are fewer than 120,000 clones in the sample; around 87% occur only once, and about 1.7% lies in the top ten. The specimen sequenced was PBMCs. The receptors come from a man in his forties in good health and CMV-seronegative. Each CDR3 is given with its conserved first and last residue. D genes are given only for firm matches. Clone size is not always given. Where it is, it says once, few, many or a class for expanded clones.

14,once,TRBV28,TRBJ2-7,-,CASSRWDISYEQYF,TGTGCCAGCAGTCGGTGGGACATCTCCTACGAGCAGTACTTC
17,-,TRBV7-9,TRBJ2-3,-,CASSTRLRVTSTDTQYF,TGTGCCAGCAGCACAAGACTACGGGTTACTAGCACAGATACGCAGTATTTT
14,-,TRBV15,TRBJ2-7,TRBD1,CATSSGQGAREQYF,TGTGCCACCAGCTCCGGACAGGGGGCTCGGGAGCAGTACTTC
12,-,TRBV28,TRBJ1-1,-,CASSYRNTEAFF,TGTGCCAGCAGTTATCGGAACACTGAAGCTTTCTTT
15,-,TRBV4-1,TRBJ2-1,-,CASSPADSSYNEQFF,TGCGCCAGCAGCCCAGCTGACAGCTCCTACAATGAGCAGTTCTTC
16,once,TRBV6-4,TRBJ2-2,TRBD1,CASRLQGEKGTGELFF,TGTGCCAGCAGGCTACAGGGGGAAAAGGGCACCGGGGAGCTGTTTTTT
15,-,TRBV9,TRBJ1-3,-,CASSVGDSSGNTIYF,TGTGCCAGCAGCGTAGGTGACAGCTCTGGAAACACCATATATTTT
15,once,TRBV6-5,TRBJ1-4,TRBD1,CASSYSGTANEKLFF,TGTGCCAGCAGTTACTCAGGGACAGCGAATGAAAAACTGTTTTTT
12,-,TRBV28,TRBJ1-1,-,CASSFVIGEAFF,TGTGCCAGCAGTTTCGTGATCGGTGAAGCTTTCTTT
12,-,TRBV5-8,TRBJ1-2,-,CASSFGGASGTF,TGTGCCAGCAGCTTTGGGGGGGCCTCGGGAACCTTC
13,-,TRBV7-9,TRBJ1-1,TRBD1,CASSLGGTGEAFF,TGTGCCAGCAGCTTAGGCGGGACAGGAGAGGCTTTCTTT
12,-,TRBV6-5,TRBJ1-2,-,CATIGESFGYTF,TGTGCCACAATCGGGGAATCTTTTGGCTACACCTTC
15,-,TRBV2,TRBJ1-4,-,CASKPAGGAGEKLFF,TGTGCCAGCAAACCGGCGGGGGGGGCCGGGGAAAAACTGTTTTTT
15,-,TRBV7-8,TRBJ2-7,TRBD1,CASSLGPTGNREQYF,TGTGCCAGCAGCCTTGGCCCGACAGGGAATCGCGAGCAGTACTTC
15,-,TRBV9,TRBJ2-5,-,CASSHRGGPQETQYF,TGTGCCAGCAGCCATAGGGGGGGGCCTCAAGAGACCCAGTACTTC
13,-,TRBV5-6,TRBJ2-5,-,CASSFTGRETQYF,TGTGCCAGCAGCTTTACAGGACGAGAGACCCAGTACTTC
15,-,TRBV15,TRBJ2-7,-,CATSRDLGSSYEQYF,TGTGCCACCAGCAGAGACCTAGGTTCTTCCTACGAGCAGTACTTC
14,-,TRBV30,TRBJ2-3,TRBD1,CAWSEGQGTDTQYF,TGTGCCTGGAGTGAAGGACAGGGCACAGATACGCAGTATTTT
19,-,TRBV5-1,TRBJ1-2,-,CASSLVAGIVVSHNYGYTF,TGCGCCAGCAGCTTGGTAGCAGGGATCGTCGTTTCGCATAACTATGGCTACACCTTC
15,-,TRBV6-5,TRBJ1-6,TRBD1,CASSYGDRGNSPLHF,TGTGCCAGCAGTTATGGGGACAGGGGGAACTCACCCCTCCACTTT
14,-,TRBV27,TRBJ2-7,-,CASSLAEGANEQYF,TGTGCCAGCAGTTTAGCGGAGGGGGCGAACGAGCAGTACTTC
19,-,TRBV7-8,TRBJ2-4,-,CASSLYAGASISAKNIQYF,TGTGCCAGCAGCTTATATGCGGGGGCAAGTATAAGCGCCAAAAACATTCAGTACTTC
14,-,TRBV10-3,TRBJ2-7,TRBD1,CAISARTGRYEQYF,TGTGCCATCAGTGCCAGGACAGGGCGCTACGAGCAGTACTTC
15,few,TRBV18,TRBJ1-2,-,CASSLQAQGTGGYTF,TGTGCCAGCTCACTTCAAGCCCAGGGGACGGGTGGCTACACCTTC
14,-,TRBV5-1,TRBJ2-1,TRBD1,CASSYGTGYNEQFF,TGCGCCAGCAGCTACGGGACAGGCTACAATGAGCAGTTCTTC
12,-,TRBV6-5,TRBJ2-3,-,CASGRGGDTQYF,TGTGCCAGCGGGCGGGGTGGCGATACGCAGTATTTT
14,-,TRBV25-1,TRBJ1-1,TRBD1,CATRQGLMNTEAFF,TGTGCCACCCGACAGGGTTTGATGAACACTGAAGCTTTCTTT
14,-,TRBV5-4,TRBJ1-2,TRBD1,CASSLTPRGQGYTF,TGTGCCAGCAGCTTGACGCCCAGGGGGCAAGGCTACACCTTC
15,-,TRBV19,TRBJ2-1,-,CASTIGGSAREEQFF,TGTGCCAGTACCATCGGCGGTTCGGCGAGGGAGGAGCAGTTCTTC
13,-,TRBV19,TRBJ2-6,-,CASTPQGANVLTF,TGTGCCAGTACTCCTCAGGGGGCCAACGTCCTGACTTTC
17,-,TRBV7-8,TRBJ2-4,-,CASSKERVAGGKNIQYF,TGTGCCAGCAGCAAAGAGAGGGTCGCTGGCGGCAAAAACATTCAGTACTTC
16,-,TRBV5-1,TRBJ2-1,TRBD2,CASSLLAGVLYNEQFF,TGCGCCAGCAGCTTGCTAGCGGGGGTCCTATACAATGAGCAGTTCTTC
16,-,TRBV9,TRBJ1-4,-,CASSVADLRGDEKLFF,TGTGCCAGCAGCGTAGCTGACCTCAGGGGTGATGAAAAACTGTTTTTT
12,few,TRBV2,TRBJ2-7,-,CASRGEGYEQYF,TGTGCCAGCAGAGGGGAAGGCTACGAGCAGTACTTC
14,-,TRBV6-5,TRBJ1-3,-,CASSRDSSGNTIYF,TGTGCCAGCAGTCGGGACTCCTCTGGAAACACCATATATTTT
14,-,TRBV5-1,TRBJ1-6,-,CASSQGGDNSPLHF,TGCGCCAGCAGCCAAGGGGGAGATAATTCACCCCTCCACTTT
12,-,TRBV7-2,TRBJ1-2,-,CASRSGVAGYTF,TGTGCCAGCAGGTCAGGGGTAGCTGGCTACACCTTC
14,few,TRBV6-5,TRBJ2-3,-,CATTERSSTDTQYF,TGTGCCACCACGGAGCGGTCTAGCACAGATACGCAGTATTTT
15,few,TRBV5-5,TRBJ1-1,TRBD1,CASSFRPGDSTEAFF,TGTGCCAGCAGCTTTCGTCCAGGGGACAGCACTGAAGCTTTCTTT
13,-,TRBV2,TRBJ2-5,-,CASSEVGRETQYF,TGTGCCAGCAGTGAAGTAGGGAGGGAGACCCAGTACTTC
15,-,TRBV13,TRBJ1-4,-,CASSARGGPNEKLFF,TGTGCCAGCAGCGCCCGGGGGGGGCCTAATGAAAAACTGTTTTTT
15,-,TRBV7-9,TRBJ2-7,TRBD1,CASSLAQGQGAPQYF,TGTGCCAGCAGCTTAGCGCAGGGACAGGGGGCTCCGCAGTACTTC
14,few,TRBV6-1,TRBJ1-5,-,CASSEQQSNQPQHF,TGTGCCAGCAGTGAACAACAGAGCAATCAGCCCCAGCATTTT
16,-,TRBV7-9,TRBJ2-2,TRBD1,CASSRGRDRNTGELFF,TGTGCCAGCAGCAGAGGCCGGGACAGAAACACCGGGGAGCTGTTTTTT
14,-,TRBV30,TRBJ1-1,TRBD1,CAWSVLTGGTEAFF,TGTGCCTGGAGTGTACTGACAGGGGGCACTGAGGCTTTCTTT
14,-,TRBV28,TRBJ1-1,-,CASSLNSYYTEAFF,TGTGCCAGCAGTTTAAACAGCTATTACACTGAAGCTTTCTTT
14,-,TRBV29-1,TRBJ1-1,-,CSVGDQGLNTEAFF,TGCAGCGTTGGGGATCAGGGATTGAACACTGAAGCTTTCTTT
16,-,TRBV28,TRBJ1-2,-,CASSLGGGVPYYGYTF,TGTGCCAGCAGTTTAGGGGGAGGGGTTCCCTACTATGGCTACACCTTC
15,-,TRBV5-6,TRBJ1-1,TRBD1,CASSSDRAMNTEAFF,TGTGCCAGCAGCTCCGACAGGGCCATGAACACTGAAGCTTTCTTT
13,-,TRBV7-8,TRBJ1-5,-,CASSKQDNQPQHF,TGTGCCAGCAGCAAACAGGACAATCAGCCCCAGCATTTT
13,-,TRBV6-6,TRBJ2-3,-,CASSYSHTDTQYF,TGTGCCAGCAGTTACTCCCACACAGATACGCAGTATTTT
13,-,TRBV7-2,TRBJ2-3,-,CASRAGALNTQYF,TGTGCCAGCAGGGCGGGGGCTTTAAATACGCAGTATTTT